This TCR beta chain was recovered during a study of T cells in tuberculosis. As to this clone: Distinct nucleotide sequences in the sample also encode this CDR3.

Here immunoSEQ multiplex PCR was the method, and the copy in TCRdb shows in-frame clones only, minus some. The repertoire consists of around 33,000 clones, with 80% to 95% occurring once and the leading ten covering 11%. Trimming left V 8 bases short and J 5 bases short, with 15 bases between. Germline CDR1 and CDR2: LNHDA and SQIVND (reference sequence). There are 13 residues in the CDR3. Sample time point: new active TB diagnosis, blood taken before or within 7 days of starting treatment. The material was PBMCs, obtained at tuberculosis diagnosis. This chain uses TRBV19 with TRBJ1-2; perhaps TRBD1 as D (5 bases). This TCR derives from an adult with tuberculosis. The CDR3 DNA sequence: TGTGCCAGTTCGCCAACGGGGGGGTATGGCTACACCTTC. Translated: CASSPTGGYGYTF.